This TCR beta chain was identified during a study of blood T cell repertoires in COVID-19. Study overall: Spain, Italy and the United States supplied samples that represented acute and convalescent COVID-19.

The CDR3 is 14 amino acids. Germline V gene sequence: CDR1 MNHEY, CDR2 SMNVEV (reference sequence). J lost 3 bases, V lost 4 bases, and 3 bases had no gene match. Categorization into cohorts depended on clinical history that participants reported. Recovery among Cohort 3 donors was established by two negative PCRs, clearance, or symptom resolution. In the original processing: From reference gene primer amplification, estimates of nucleated cell counts were derived. Only in-frame clones appear in the TCRdb table, and some are missing; sequencing was by immunoSEQ multiplex PCR. That table gives V, J and clone size, and the DNA gave D and trimming. This sample has about 200,000 clones, with roughly four fifths found just once.

Sequencing was carried out using PBMCs or T cells enriched from blood (not recorded which). This chain uses TRBV27 with TRBJ1-5, with TRBD1 identical over 7 bases. The TCR sequence derives from a man aged 35 to 55 who had recovered from COVID-19. The CDR3 coding sequence is TGTGCCAGCAGTTACAGGGGCGACAATCAGCCCCAGCATTTT. Its protein is CASSYRGDNQPQHF.